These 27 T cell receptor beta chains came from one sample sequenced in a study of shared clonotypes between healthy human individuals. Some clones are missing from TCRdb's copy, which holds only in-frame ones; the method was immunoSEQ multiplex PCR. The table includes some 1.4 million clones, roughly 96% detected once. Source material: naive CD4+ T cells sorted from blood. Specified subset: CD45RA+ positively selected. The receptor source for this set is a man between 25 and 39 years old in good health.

CDR3 sequence: CAAIQGHTIEAFF. Here the CDR3 DNA reads TGTGCCGCCATCCAAGGCCATACTATTGAAGCTTTCTTT. This chain joins TRBV6-1 and TRBJ1-1, with D unresolved. The CDR3 extends over 13 amino acids. Trimming shortened V by 11 bases and J by 7 bases, and 20 bases separated the two germline ends. Per the germline V gene, CDR1 is MNHNS and CDR2 is SASEGT.

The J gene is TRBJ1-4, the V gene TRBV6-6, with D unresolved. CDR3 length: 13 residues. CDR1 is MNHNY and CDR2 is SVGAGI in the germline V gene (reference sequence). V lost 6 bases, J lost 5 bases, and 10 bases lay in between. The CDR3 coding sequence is TGTGCCAGCAGCCCTGGGCCGAATGAAAAACTGTTTTTT. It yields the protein CASSPGPNEKLFF.

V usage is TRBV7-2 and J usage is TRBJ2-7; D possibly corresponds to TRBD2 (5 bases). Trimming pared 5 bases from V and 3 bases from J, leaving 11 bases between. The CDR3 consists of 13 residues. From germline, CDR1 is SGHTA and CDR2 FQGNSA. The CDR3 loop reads CASSPGKDYEQYF. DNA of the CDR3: TGTGCCAGCAGCCCCGGGAAGGACTACGAGCAGTACTTC.

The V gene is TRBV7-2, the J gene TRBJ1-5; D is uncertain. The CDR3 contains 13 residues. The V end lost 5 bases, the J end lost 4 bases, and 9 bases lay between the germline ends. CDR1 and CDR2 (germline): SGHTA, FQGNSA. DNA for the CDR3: TGTGCCAGCAGCCTGGACCAAAATCAGCCCCAGCATTTT. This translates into CASSLDQNQPQHF.

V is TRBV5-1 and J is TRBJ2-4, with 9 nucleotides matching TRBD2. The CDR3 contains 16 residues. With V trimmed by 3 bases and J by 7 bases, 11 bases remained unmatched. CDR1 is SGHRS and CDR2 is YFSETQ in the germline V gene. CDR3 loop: CASSSLDTSGRNIQYF. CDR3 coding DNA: TGCGCCAGCAGCTCACTAGATACTAGCGGGCGGAACATTCAGTACTTC.

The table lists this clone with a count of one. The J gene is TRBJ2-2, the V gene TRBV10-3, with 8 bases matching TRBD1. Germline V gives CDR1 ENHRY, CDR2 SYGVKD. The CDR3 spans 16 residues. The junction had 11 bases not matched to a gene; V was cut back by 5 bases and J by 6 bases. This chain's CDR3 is CAISRTGSLYAGELFF. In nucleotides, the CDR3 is TGTGCCATCAGTCGGACAGGGTCCCTCTACGCCGGGGAGCTGTTTTTT.

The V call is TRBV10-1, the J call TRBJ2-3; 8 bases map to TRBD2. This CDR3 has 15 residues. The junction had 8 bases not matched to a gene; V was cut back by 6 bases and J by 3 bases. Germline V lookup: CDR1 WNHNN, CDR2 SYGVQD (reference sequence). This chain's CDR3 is CASSDPGLGTDTQYF. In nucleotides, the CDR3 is TGCGCCAGCAGCGACCCGGGACTAGGAACAGATACGCAGTATTTT.

The DNA for the CDR3 is TGTGCCAGCAGCCGGGACAGGGTCCCCGGGGAGCTGTTTTTT. Translating it yields CASSRDRVPGELFF. The chain combines TRBV2 with TRBJ2-2; TRBD1 agrees at 9 bases. V lost 6 bases, J lost 6 bases, and 5 bases stayed unmatched. CDR1 and CDR2 (germline): SNHLY, FYNNEI. This CDR3 contains 14 residues. Looking up the rest from reference TRBV2 and TRBJ2-2 gives the full variable domain: EPEVTQTPSHQVTQMGQEVILRCVPISNHLYFYWYRQILGQKVEFLVSFYNNEISEKSEIFDDQFSVERPDGSNFTLKIRSTKLEDSAMYFCASSRDRVPGELFFGEGSRLTVL.

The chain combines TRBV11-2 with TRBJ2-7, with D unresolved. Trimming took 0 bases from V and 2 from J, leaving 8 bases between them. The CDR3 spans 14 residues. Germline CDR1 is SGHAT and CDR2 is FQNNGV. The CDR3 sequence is CASSLESPAYEQYF. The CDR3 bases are TGTGCCAGCAGCTTAGAGTCCCCCGCCTACGAGCAGTACTTC.

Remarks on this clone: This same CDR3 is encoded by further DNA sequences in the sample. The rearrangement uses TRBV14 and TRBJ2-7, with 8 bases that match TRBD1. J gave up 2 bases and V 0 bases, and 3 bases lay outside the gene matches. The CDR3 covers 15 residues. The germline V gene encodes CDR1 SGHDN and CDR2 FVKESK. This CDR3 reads CASSQDDRGTYEQYF. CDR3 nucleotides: TGTGCCAGCAGCCAAGATGACAGGGGAACCTACGAGCAGTACTTC.

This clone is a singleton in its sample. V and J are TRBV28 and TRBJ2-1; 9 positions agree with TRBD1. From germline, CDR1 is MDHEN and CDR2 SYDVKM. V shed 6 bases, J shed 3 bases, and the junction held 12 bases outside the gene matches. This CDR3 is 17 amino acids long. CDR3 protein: CASSTPAGDRVYNEQFF. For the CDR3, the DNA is TGTGCCAGCAGCACCCCGGCCGGGGACAGGGTCTACAATGAGCAGTTCTTC.

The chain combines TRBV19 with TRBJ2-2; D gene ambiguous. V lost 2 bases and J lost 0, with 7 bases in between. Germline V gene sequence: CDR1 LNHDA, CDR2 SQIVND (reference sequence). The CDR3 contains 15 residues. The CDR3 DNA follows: TGTGCCAGTAGTATAATGGGCACGAACACCGGGGAGCTGTTTTTT. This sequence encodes CASSIMGTNTGELFF.

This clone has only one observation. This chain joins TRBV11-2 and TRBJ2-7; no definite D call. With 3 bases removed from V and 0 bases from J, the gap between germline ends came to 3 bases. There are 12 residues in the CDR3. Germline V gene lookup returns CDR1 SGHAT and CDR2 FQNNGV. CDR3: CASSFDSYEQYF. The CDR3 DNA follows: TGTGCCAGCAGCTTTGACTCCTACGAGCAGTACTTC.

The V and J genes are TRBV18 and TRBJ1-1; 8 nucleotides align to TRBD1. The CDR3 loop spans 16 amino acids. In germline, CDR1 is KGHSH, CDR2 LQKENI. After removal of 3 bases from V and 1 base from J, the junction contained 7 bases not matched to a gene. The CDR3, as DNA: TGTGCCAGCTCACCCCTACAGGGGGGAAAGAACACTGAAGCTTTCTTT. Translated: CASSPLQGGKNTEAFF.

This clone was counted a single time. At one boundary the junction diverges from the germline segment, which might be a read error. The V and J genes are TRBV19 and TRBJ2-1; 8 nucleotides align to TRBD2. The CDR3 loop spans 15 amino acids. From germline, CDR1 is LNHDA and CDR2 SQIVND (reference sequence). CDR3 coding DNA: TGTGCCAGTAGTATCTCGGCGGGGGGCTACGATGAGCAGTTCTTC. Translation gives CASSISAGGYDEQFF.

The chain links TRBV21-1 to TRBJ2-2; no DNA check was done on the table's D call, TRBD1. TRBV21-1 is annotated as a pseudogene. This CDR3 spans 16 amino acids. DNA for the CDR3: TGTGCCAGCAGCAGGACAGGGGGCCTATGGACCGGGGAGCTGTTTTTT. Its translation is CASSRTGGLWTGELFF.

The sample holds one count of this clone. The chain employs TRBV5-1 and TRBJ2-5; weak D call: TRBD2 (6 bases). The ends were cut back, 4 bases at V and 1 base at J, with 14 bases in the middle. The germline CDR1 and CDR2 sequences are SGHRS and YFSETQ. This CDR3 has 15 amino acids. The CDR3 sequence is CASSLYSGSQETQYF. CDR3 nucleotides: TGCGCCAGCAGCCTGTACAGCGGGTCCCAAGAGACCCAGTACTTC.

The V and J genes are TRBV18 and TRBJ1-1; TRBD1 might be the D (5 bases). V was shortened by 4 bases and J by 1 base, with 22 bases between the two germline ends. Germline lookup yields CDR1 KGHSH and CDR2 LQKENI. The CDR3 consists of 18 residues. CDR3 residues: CASSLFAAGTAENTEAFF. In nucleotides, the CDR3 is TGTGCCAGCTCACTGTTCGCCGCCGGGACTGCCGAGAACACTGAAGCTTTCTTT.

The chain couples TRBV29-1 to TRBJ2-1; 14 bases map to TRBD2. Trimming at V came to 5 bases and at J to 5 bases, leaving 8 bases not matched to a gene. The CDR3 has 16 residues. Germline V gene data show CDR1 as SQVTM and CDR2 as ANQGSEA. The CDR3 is CSVRGTSGSLNNEQFF. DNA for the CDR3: TGCAGCGTTCGCGGGACTAGCGGGAGTCTGAACAATGAGCAGTTCTTC.

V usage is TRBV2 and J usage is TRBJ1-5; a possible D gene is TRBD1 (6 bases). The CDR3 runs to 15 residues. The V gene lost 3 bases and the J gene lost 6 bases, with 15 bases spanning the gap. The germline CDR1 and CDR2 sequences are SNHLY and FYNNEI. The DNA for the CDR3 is TGTGCCAGCAGTGACAACAGGGAGGGTAGTCAGCCCCAGCATTTT. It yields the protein CASSDNREGSQPQHF.

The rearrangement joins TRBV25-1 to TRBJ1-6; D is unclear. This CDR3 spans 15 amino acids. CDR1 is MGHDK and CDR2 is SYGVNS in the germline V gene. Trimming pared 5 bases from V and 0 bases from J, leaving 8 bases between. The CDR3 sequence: CASSHVSSYNSPLHF. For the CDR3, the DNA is TGTGCCAGCAGTCACGTTAGCTCCTATAATTCACCCCTCCACTTT.

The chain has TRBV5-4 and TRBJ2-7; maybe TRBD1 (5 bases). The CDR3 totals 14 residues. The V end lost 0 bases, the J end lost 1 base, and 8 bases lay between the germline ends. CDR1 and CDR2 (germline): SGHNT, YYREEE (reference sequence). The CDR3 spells CASSLEGPSYEQYF. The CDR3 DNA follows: TGTGCCAGCAGCTTGGAGGGGCCGTCCTACGAGCAGTACTTC.

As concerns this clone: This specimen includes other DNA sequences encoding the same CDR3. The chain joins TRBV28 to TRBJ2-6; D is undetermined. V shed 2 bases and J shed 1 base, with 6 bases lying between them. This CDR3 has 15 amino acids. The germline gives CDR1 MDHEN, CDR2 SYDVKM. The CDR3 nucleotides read TGTGCCAGCAGTTTACTTGCTTCTGGGGCCAACGTCCTGACTTTC. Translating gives CASSLLASGANVLTF.

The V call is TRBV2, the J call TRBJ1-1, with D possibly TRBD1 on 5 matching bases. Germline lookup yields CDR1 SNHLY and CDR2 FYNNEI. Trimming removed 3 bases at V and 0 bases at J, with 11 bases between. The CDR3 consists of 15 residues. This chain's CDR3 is CASSDPGRMNTEAFF. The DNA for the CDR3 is TGTGCCAGCAGTGACCCGGGACGGATGAACACTGAAGCTTTCTTT. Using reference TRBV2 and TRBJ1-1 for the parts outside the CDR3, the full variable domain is EPEVTQTPSHQVTQMGQEVILRCVPISNHLYFYWYRQILGQKVEFLVSFYNNEISEKSEIFDDQFSVERPDGSNFTLKIRSTKLEDSAMYFCASSDPGRMNTEAFFGQGTRLTVV.

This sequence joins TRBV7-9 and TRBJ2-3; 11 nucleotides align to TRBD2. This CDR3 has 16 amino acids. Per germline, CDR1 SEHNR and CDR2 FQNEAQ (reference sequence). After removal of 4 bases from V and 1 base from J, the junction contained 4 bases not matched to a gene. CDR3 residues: CASSSLTSGGTDTQYF. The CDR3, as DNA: TGTGCCAGCAGCTCCCTGACTAGCGGGGGCACAGATACGCAGTATTTT.

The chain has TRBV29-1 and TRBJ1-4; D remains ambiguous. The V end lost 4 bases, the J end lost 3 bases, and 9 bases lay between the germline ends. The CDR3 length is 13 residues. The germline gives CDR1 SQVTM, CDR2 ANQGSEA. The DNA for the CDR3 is TGCAGCGTTGGTCGGTCGGCTAATGAAAAACTGTTTTTT. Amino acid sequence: CSVGRSANEKLFF.

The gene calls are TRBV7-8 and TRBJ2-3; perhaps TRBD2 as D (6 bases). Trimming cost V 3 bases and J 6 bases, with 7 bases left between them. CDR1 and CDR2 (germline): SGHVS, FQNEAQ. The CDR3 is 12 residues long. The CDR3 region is CASSFGGDTQYF. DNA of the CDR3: TGTGCCAGCAGCTTTGGGGGGGATACGCAGTATTTT.